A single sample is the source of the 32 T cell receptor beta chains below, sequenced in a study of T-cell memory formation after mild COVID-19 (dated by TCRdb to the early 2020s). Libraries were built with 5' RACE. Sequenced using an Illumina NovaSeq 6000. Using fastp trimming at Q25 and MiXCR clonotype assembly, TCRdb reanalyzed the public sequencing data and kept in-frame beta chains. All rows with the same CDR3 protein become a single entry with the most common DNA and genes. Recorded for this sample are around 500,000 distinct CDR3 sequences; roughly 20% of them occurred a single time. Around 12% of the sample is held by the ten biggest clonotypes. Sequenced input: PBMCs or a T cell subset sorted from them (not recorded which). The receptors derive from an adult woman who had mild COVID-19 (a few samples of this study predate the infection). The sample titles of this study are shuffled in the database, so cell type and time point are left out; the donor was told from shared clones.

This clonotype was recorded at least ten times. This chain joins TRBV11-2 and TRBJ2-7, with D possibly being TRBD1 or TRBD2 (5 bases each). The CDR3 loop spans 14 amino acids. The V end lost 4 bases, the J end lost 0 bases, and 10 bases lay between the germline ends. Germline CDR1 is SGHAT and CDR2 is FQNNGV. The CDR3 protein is CASSSEGNSYEQYF. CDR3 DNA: TGTGCCAGCAGCTCCGAGGGGAACTCCTACGAGCAGTACTTC.

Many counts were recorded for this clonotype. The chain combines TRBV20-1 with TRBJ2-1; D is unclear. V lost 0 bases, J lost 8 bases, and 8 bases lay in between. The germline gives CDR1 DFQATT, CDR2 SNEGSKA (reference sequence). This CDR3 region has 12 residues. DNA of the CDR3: TGCAGTGCTAGAGATTACGTACATGAGCAGTTCTTC. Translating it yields CSARDYVHEQFF.

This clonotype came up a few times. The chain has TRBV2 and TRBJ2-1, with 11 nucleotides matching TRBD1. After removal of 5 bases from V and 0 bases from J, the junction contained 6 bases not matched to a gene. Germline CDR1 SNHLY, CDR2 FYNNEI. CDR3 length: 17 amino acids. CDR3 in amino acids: CASSREGTGGSYNEQFF. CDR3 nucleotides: TGTGCCAGCAGTAGAGAGGGGACAGGGGGCTCCTACAATGAGCAGTTCTTC.

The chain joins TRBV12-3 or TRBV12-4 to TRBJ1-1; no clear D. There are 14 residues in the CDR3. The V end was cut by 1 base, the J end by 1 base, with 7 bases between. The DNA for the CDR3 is TGTGCCAGCAGTTTAGAATGGGGGAACACTGAAGCTTTCTTT. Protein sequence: CASSLEWGNTEAFF.

In DNA, the CDR3 is TGTGCCAGCAGCTTGGAGGTCCCTAGCTCCGGCACCGGGGAGCTGTTTTTT. Translating it yields CASSLEVPSSGTGELFF. The chain is built from TRBV5-4 and TRBJ2-2, with D perhaps TRBD2 (5 bases). The CDR3 totals 17 residues. From germline, CDR1 is SGHNT and CDR2 YYREEE (reference sequence). V dropped 0 bases and J dropped 4 bases, with 16 bases sitting between them.

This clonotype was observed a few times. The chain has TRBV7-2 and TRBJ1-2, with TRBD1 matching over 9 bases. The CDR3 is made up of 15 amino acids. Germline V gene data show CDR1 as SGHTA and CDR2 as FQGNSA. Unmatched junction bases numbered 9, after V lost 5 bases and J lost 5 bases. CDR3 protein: CASSPGTGIGYGYTF. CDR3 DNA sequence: TGTGCCAGCAGCCCTGGGACAGGGATCGGGTATGGCTACACCTTC. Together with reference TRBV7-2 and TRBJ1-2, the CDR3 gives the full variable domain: GAGVSQSPSNKVTEKGKDVELRCDPISGHTALYWYRQSLGQGLEFLIYFQGNSAPDKSGLPSDRFSAERTGGSVSTLTIQRTQQEDSAVYLCASSPGTGIGYGYTFGSGTRLTVV.

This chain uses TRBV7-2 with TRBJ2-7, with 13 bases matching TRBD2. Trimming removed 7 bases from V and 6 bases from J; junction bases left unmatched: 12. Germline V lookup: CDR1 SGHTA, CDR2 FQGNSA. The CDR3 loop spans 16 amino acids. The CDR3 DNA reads TGTGCCAGCATCCCTGGACTAGCGGGAGAAGGAAGCGAGCAGTACTTC. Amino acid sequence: CASIPGLAGEGSEQYF. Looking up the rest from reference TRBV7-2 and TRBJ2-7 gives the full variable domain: GAGVSQSPSNKVTEKGKDVELRCDPISGHTALYWYRQSLGQGLEFLIYFQGNSAPDKSGLPSDRFSAERTGGSVSTLTIQRTQQEDSAVYLCASIPGLAGEGSEQYFGPGTRLTVT.

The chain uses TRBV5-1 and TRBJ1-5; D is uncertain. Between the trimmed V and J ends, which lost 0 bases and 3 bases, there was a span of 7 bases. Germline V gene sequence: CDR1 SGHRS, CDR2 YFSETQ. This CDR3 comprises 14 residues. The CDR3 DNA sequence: TGCGCCAGCAGCTTGGTAGGTCTCAATCAGCCCCAGCATTTT. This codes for CASSLVGLNQPQHF.

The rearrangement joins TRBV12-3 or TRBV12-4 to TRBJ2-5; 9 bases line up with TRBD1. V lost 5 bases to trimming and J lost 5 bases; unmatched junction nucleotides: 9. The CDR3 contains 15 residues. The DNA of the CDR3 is TGTGCCAGCAGTGCCCCTGACAGGGGGAACGAGACCCAGTACTTC. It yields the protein CASSAPDRGNETQYF.

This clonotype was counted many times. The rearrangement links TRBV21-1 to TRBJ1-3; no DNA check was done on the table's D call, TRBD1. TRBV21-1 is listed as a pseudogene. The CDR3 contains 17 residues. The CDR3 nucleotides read TGTGCCAGCAGCCGACGAGGACAGGCGCGCTCTGGAAACACCATATATTTT. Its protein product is CASSRRGQARSGNTIYF.

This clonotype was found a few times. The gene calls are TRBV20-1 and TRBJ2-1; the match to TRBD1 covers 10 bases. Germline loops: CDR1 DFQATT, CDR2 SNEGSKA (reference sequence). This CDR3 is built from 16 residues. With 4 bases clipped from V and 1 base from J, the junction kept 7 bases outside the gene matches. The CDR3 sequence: CSAKVAGQGSYNEQFF. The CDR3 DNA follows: TGCAGTGCTAAGGTGGCGGGACAGGGGTCCTACAATGAGCAGTTCTTC.

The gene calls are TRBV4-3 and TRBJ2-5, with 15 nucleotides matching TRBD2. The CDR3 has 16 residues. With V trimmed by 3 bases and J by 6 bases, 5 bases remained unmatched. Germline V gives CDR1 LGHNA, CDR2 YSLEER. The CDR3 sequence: CASSQRGTSGRQTQYF. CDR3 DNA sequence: TGCGCCAGCAGCCAGCGAGGGACTAGCGGGAGGCAGACCCAGTACTTC.

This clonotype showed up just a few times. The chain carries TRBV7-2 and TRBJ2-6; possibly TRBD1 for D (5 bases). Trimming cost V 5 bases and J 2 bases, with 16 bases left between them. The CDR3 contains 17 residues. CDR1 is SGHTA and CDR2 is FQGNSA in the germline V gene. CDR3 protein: CASSNRQGTAGANVLTF. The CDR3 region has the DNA TGTGCCAGCAGCAACAGGCAGGGTACGGCTGGGGCCAACGTCCTGACTTTC.

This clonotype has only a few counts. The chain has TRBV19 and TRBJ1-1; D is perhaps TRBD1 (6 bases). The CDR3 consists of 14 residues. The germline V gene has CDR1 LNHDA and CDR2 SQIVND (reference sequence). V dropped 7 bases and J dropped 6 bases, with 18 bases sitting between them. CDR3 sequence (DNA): TGTGCCAGTAACCGGGACCCCCAGGGGTCTGAAGCTTTCTTT. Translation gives CASNRDPQGSEAFF.

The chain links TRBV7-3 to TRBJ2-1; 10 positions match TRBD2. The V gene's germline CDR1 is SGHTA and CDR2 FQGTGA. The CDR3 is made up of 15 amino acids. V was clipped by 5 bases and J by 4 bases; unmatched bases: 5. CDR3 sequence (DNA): TGTGCCAGCAGCCCGGCACTAGCGGGGTACAATGAGCAGTTCTTC. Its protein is CASSPALAGYNEQFF.

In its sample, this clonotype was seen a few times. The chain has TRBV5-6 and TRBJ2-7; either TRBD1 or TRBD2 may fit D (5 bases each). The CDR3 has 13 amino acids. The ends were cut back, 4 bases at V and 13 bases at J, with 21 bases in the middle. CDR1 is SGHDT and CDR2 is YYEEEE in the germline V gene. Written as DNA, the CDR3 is TGTGCCAGCAGCCTTGCGACACGGGACGGCCTCTACTTC. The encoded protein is CASSLATRDGLYF.

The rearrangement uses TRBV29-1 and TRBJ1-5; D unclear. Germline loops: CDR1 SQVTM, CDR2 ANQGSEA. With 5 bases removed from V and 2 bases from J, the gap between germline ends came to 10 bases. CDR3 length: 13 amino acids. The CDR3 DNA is TGCAGCGTTTACGCCGGCGGCAATCAGCCCCAGCATTTT. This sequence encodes CSVYAGGNQPQHF. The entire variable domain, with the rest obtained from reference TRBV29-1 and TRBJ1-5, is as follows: SAVISQKPSRDICQRGTSLTIQCQVDSQVTMMFWYRQQPGQSLTLIATANQGSEATYESGFVIDKFPISRPNLTFSTLTVSNMSPEDSSIYLCSVYAGGNQPQHFGDGTRLSIL.

The CDR3 nucleotides read TGTGCCAGCAGTTTAATCCCCTCCTACGAGCAGTACTTC. Translation gives CASSLIPSYEQYF. The gene calls are TRBV12-3 or TRBV12-4 and TRBJ2-7, with D hard to call. V gave up 2 bases and J gave up 0 bases, with 5 bases separating them. This CDR3 has 13 amino acids.

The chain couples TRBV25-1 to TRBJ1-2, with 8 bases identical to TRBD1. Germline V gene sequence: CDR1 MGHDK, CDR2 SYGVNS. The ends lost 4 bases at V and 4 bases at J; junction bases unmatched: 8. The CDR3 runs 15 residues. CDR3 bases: TGTGCCAGCAGTGGACCCTACGGACAGGGCTATGGCTACACCTTC. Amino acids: CASSGPYGQGYGYTF.

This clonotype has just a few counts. CDR3 DNA sequence: TGTGCCAGCGGGGACGGACCAACCTACGAGCAGTACTTC. This encodes CASGDGPTYEQYF. This chain uses TRBV6-6 with TRBJ2-7; D may be TRBD1 or TRBD2 (5 bases each). The germline V gene encodes CDR1 MNHNY and CDR2 SVGAGI (reference sequence). The CDR3 runs 13 residues. V was clipped by 8 bases and J by 2 bases, with 13 bases between them.

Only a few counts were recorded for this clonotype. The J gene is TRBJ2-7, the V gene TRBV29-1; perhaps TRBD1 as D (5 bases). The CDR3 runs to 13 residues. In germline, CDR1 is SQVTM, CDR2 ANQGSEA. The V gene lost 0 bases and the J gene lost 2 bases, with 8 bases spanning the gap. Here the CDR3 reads CSVEDRETYEQYF. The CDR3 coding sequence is TGCAGCGTTGAAGACAGGGAAACCTACGAGCAGTACTTC.

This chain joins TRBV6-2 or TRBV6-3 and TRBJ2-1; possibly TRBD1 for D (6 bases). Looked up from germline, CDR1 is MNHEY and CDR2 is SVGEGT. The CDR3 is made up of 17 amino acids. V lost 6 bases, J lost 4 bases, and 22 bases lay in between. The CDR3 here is CASSHSRRTGIYNEQFF. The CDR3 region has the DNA TGTGCCAGCAGCCATTCGAGAAGAACAGGGATATACAATGAGCAGTTCTTC.

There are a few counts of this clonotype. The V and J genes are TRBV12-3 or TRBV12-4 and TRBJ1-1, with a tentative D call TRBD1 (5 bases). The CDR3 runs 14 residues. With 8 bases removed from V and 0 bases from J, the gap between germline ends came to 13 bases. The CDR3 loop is CASGYGGVNTEAFF. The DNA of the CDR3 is TGTGCCAGCGGTTACGGGGGGGTGAACACTGAAGCTTTCTTT.

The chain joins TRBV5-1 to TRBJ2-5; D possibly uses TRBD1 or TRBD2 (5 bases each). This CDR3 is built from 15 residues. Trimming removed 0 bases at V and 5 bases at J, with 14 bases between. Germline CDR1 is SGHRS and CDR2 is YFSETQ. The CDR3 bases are TGCGCCAGCAGCTTGGCGAGGGGCCGCACGGAGACCCAGTACTTC. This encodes CASSLARGRTETQYF.

CDR3 sequence: CASSQDLDGYEQYF. CDR3 bases: TGCGCCAGCAGCCAAGATCTAGACGGCTACGAGCAGTACTTC. The chain recombines TRBV4-1 with TRBJ2-7; D unclear. The CDR3 has 14 residues. The V end was cut by 0 bases, the J end by 3 bases, with 9 bases between. Germline CDR1 reads MGHRA; CDR2 reads YSYEKL.

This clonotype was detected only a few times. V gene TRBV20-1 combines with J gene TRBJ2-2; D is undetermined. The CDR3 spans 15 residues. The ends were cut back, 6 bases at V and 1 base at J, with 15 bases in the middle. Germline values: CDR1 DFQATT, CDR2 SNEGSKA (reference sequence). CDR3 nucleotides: TGCAGTGCCCCTAAGGTGGGGTTGAACACCGGGGAGCTGTTTTTT. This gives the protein CSAPKVGLNTGELFF.

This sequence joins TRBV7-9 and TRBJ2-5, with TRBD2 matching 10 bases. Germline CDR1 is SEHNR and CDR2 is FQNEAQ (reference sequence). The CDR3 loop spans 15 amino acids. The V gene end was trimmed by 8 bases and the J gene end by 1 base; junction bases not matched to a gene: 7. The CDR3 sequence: CASGASGGRQETQYF. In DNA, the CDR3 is TGTGCCAGCGGGGCTAGCGGGGGACGCCAAGAGACCCAGTACTTC.

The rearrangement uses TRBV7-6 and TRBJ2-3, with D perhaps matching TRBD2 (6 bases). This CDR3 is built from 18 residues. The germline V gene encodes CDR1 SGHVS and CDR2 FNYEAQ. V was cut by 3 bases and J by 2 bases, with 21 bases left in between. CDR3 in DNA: TGTGCCAGCAGCTTTAATTTCGCGGGGACTCGATCCACAGATACGCAGTATTTT. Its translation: CASSFNFAGTRSTDTQYF. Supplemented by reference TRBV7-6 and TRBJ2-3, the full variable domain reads GAGVSQSPRYKVTKRGQDVALRCDPISGHVSLYWYRQALGQGPEFLTYFNYEAQQDKSGLPNDRFSAERPEGSISTLTIQRTEQRDSAMYRCASSFNFAGTRSTDTQYFGPGTRLTVL.

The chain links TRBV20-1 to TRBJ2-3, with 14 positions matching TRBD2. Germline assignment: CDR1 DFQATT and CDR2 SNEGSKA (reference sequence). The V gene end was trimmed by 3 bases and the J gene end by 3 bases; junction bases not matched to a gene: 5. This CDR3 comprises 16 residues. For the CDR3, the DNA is TGCAGTGCTAGGAAGGGACTAGCGGGAGCGACAGATACGCAGTATTTT. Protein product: CSARKGLAGATDTQYF.

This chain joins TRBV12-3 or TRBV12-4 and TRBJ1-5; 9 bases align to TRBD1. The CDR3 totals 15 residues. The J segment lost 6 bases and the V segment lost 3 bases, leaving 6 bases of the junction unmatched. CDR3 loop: CASSLTGTGSQPQHF. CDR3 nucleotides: TGTGCCAGCAGTTTGACCGGGACAGGGTCTCAGCCCCAGCATTTT.

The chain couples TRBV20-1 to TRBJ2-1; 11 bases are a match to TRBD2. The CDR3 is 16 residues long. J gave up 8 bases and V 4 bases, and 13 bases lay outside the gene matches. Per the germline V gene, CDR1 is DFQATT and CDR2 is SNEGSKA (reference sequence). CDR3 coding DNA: TGCAGTGCTACTCCCTTAGCGGGGGGGCGTCGGGATGAGCAGTTCTTC. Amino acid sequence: CSATPLAGGRRDEQFF.

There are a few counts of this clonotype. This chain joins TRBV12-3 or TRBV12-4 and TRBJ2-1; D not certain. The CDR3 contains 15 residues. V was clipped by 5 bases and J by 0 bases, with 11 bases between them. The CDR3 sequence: CASSTINSSYNEQFF. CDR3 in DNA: TGTGCCAGCAGTACAATAAACAGCTCCTACAATGAGCAGTTCTTC.